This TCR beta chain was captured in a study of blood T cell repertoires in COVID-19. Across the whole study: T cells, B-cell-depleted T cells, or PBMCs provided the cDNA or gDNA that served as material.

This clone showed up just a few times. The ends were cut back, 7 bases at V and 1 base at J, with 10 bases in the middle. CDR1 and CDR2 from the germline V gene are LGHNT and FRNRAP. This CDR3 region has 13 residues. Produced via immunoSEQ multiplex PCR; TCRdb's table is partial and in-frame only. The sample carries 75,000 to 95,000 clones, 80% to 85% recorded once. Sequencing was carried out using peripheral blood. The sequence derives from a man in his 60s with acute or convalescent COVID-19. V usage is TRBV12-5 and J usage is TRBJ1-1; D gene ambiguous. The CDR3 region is CASVTVQNTEAFF. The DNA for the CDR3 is TGTGCTAGTGTTACGGTCCAGAACACTGAAGCTTTCTTT. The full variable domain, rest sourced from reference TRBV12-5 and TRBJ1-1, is DARVTQTPRHKVTEMGQEVTMRCQPILGHNTVFWYRQTMMQGLELLAYFRNRAPLDDSGMPKDRFSAEMPDATLATLKIQPSEPRDSAVYFCASVTVQNTEAFFGQGTRLTVV.